This TCR beta chain was sequenced for a study of human T cells and chemical hapten exposure. This clonotype was detected only a few times. Trimming took 6 bases from V and 9 from J; bases not matched to a gene: 6. There are 14 residues in the CDR3. From germline, CDR1 is KGHSH and CDR2 LQKENI. TCRdb re-called the RACE reads with MiXCR, one entry per CDR3 protein. Of fewer than 200,000 distinct CDR3 sequences listed, about 20% are singletons. The time point here: patch test 1, 2 weeks after DPC sensitization. Treatment here: therapeutic diphenylcyclopropenone sensitization with weekly scalp DPC. This clonotype was sampled from a woman in her forties or fifties with alopecia areata. Some clones in this sample may be carry-over from other donors' samples. The sample was whole blood, taken in connection with sensitization to the hapten diphenylcyclopropenone (DPC). The chain is built from TRBV18 and TRBJ1-6; TRBD1 matches at 9 bases. CDR3 in amino acids: CASSPGQGGSPLHF. CDR3 nucleotide sequence: TGTGCCAGCTCCCCGGGACAGGGTGGTTCACCCCTCCACTTT.